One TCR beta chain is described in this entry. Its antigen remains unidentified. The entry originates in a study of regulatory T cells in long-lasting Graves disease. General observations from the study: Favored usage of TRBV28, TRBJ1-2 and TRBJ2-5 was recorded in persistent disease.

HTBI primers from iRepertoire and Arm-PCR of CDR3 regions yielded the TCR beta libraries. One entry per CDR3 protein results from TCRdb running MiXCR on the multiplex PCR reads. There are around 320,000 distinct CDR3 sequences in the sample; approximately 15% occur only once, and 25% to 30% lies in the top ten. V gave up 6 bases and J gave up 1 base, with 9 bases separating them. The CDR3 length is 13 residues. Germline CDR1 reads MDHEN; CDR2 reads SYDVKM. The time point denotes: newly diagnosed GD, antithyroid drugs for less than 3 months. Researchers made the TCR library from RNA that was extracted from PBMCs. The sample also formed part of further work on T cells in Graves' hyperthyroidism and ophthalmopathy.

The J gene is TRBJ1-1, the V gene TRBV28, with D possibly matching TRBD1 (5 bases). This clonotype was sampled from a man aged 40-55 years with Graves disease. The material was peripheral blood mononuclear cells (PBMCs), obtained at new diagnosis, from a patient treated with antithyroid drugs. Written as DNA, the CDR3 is TGTGCCAGCAGGGGGCAGAGGAACACTGAAGCTTTCTTT. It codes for CASRGQRNTEAFF.